These 18 T cell receptor beta chains originate from one sample sequenced in a study of blood T cell repertoires in COVID-19. Produced via immunoSEQ multiplex PCR; TCRdb's table is partial and in-frame only. The sample records about 290,000 clones, about nine tenths being singletons. Material for sequencing was peripheral blood. The receptors shown here come from a woman aged 30 to 39 with COVID-19, enrolled during active disease.

The chain couples TRBV7-9 to TRBJ2-2, with a tentative D call TRBD1 (5 bases). Trimming took off 10 bases at V and 0 bases at J, with 15 bases between the two ends. Per the germline V gene, CDR1 is SEHNR and CDR2 is FQNEAQ (reference sequence). The CDR3 totals 15 residues. The CDR3 sequence is CATDPRASNTGELFF. The CDR3 DNA follows: TGTGCCACCGATCCCAGGGCCTCGAACACCGGGGAGCTGTTTTTT. Looking up the rest from reference TRBV7-9 and TRBJ2-2 gives the full variable domain: DTGVSQNPRHKITKRGQNVTFRCDPISEHNRLYWYRQTLGQGPEFLTYFQNEAQLEKSRLLSDRFSAERPKGSFSTLEIQRTEQGDSAMYLCATDPRASNTGELFFGEGSRLTVL.

This chain connects TRBV6-1 to TRBJ1-6; D remains unclear. CDR3 length: 15 amino acids. Trimming cost V 1 base and J 8 bases, with 12 bases left between them. Germline CDR1 reads MNHNS; CDR2 reads SASEGT. The CDR3: CASSEENQAYSPLHF. The CDR3 region has the DNA TGTGCCAGCAGTGAAGAAAATCAGGCTTATTCACCCCTCCACTTT.

The V and J genes are TRBV4-1 and TRBJ1-5; perhaps TRBD1 as D (5 bases). The CDR3 is 16 amino acids. The V gene lost 1 base and the J gene lost 4 bases, with 14 bases spanning the gap. Germline values: CDR1 MGHRA, CDR2 YSYEKL. The CDR3 DNA follows: TGCGCCAGCAGCCAAGGGGGAGGGGTGCGAAATCAGCCCCAGCATTTT. Translation gives CASSQGGGVRNQPQHF.

The chain joins TRBV7-6 to TRBJ2-1; 8 bases fit TRBD1. Germline V gives CDR1 SGHVS, CDR2 FNYEAQ. Trimming removed 1 base from V and 2 bases from J; junction bases left unmatched: 4. The CDR3 totals 16 residues. In nucleotides, the CDR3 is TGTGCCAGCAGCTTAGGGCAGGGGGCCCCCTACAATGAGCAGTTCTTC. This sequence encodes CASSLGQGAPYNEQFF.

The rearrangement uses TRBV4-2 and TRBJ2-3; 11 bases match TRBD2. The CDR3 has 18 amino acids. Unmatched junction bases numbered 13, after V lost 3 bases and J lost 5 bases. CDR1 LGHNA and CDR2 YNFKEQ come from the germline V gene. In DNA form, the CDR3 reads TGTGCCAGCAGCCAGGCATATGTAGCGGGGGGGCCGAGAGATACGCAGTATTTT. Translation gives CASSQAYVAGGPRDTQYF.

The genes are TRBV7-9 and TRBJ1-2; D gene uncertain. This CDR3 spans 12 amino acids. V was cut by 8 bases and J by 6 bases, with 13 bases left in between. Germline assignment: CDR1 SEHNR and CDR2 FQNEAQ (reference sequence). The CDR3 bases are TGTGCCAGCGAGCCCCAACGGGATGGCTACACCTTC. The encoded protein is CASEPQRDGYTF.

V and J are TRBV19 and TRBJ2-3, with D tentatively TRBD2 (6 bases). Trimming left V 8 bases short and J 5 bases short, with 17 bases between. CDR3 length: 14 residues. Per the germline V gene, CDR1 is LNHDA and CDR2 is SQIVND (reference sequence). The CDR3 reads CASSDGGAGDTQYF. In nucleotides, the CDR3 is TGTGCCAGTTCCGATGGCGGGGCGGGAGATACGCAGTATTTT. Looking up the rest from reference TRBV19 and TRBJ2-3 gives the full variable domain: DGGITQSPKYLFRKEGQNVTLSCEQNLNHDAMYWYRQDPGQGLRLIYYSQIVNDFQKGDIAEGYSVSREKKESFPLTVTSAQKNPTAFYLCASSDGGAGDTQYFGPGTRLTVL.

The chain uses TRBV24-1 and TRBJ2-5, with 9 bases that match TRBD1. This CDR3 has 16 amino acids. J was trimmed by 4 bases and V by 3 bases; bases with no gene match: 8. CDR1 and CDR2 (germline): KGHDR, SFDVKD. The CDR3 loop reads CATSDRTGEGAETQYF. DNA of the CDR3: TGTGCCACCAGTGATCGGACAGGGGAAGGGGCAGAGACCCAGTACTTC.

This clone was seen once. The gene calls are TRBV2 and TRBJ1-1, with 8 bases matching TRBD1. In germline, CDR1 is SNHLY, CDR2 FYNNEI. The CDR3 contains 14 residues. J lost 2 bases, V lost 7 bases, and 6 bases had no gene match. Here the CDR3 DNA reads TGTGCCAGCACTGAGGGACAGGTAAACACTGAAGCTTTCTTT. This encodes CASTEGQVNTEAFF.

V gene TRBV7-9 combines with J gene TRBJ2-1, with 7 bases aligning to TRBD2. The CDR3 is 12 amino acids. Trimming took 3 bases from V and 13 from J; bases not matched to a gene: 6. Germline CDR1 is SEHNR and CDR2 is FQNEAQ (reference sequence). This CDR3 is CASSLTSKAQFF. The CDR3 region has the DNA TGTGCCAGCAGCTTGACTAGCAAAGCTCAGTTCTTC.

This chain uses TRBV11-2 with TRBJ2-7, with TRBD1 matching 9 bases. V gave up 1 base and J gave up 5 bases; unmatched junction bases: 9. Germline CDR1 reads SGHAT; CDR2 reads FQNNGV. The CDR3 consists of 16 residues. The CDR3 here is CASSLVMGQGVHEQYF. Here the CDR3 DNA reads TGTGCCAGCAGCTTAGTAATGGGACAGGGAGTCCACGAGCAGTACTTC. The variable domain in full, with the rest retrieved from reference TRBV11-2 and TRBJ2-7, is EAGVAQSPRYKIIEKRQSVAFWCNPISGHATLYWYQQILGQGPKLLIQFQNNGVVDDSQLPKDRFSAERLKGVDSTLKIQPAKLEDSAVYLCASSLVMGQGVHEQYFGPGTRLTVT.

The chain employs TRBV6-6 and TRBJ2-1, with a possible D match to TRBD2 (6 bases). The CDR3 totals 14 residues. V dropped 2 bases and J dropped 4 bases, with 9 bases sitting between them. CDR1 is MNHNY, CDR2 SVGAGI, per germline (reference sequence). CDR3 coding DNA: TGTGCCAGCAGTTACCTCGGGACTTACAATGAGCAGTTCTTC. Its protein product is CASSYLGTYNEQFF.

This clone was seen a handful of times. This chain joins TRBV5-8 and TRBJ1-2; D is perhaps TRBD1 (6 bases). V lost 4 bases and J 0 bases, leaving 13 bases between the germline ends. Looked up from germline, CDR1 is SGHTS and CDR2 is YDEGEE. The CDR3 length is 15 residues. The CDR3 here is CASSLGTYANYGYTF. The CDR3 DNA reads TGTGCCAGCAGCCTAGGGACATACGCTAACTATGGCTACACCTTC.

The chain uses TRBV5-4 and TRBJ1-2; 7 positions agree with TRBD1. Germline assignment: CDR1 SGHNT and CDR2 YYREEE (reference sequence). V was clipped by 3 bases and J by 3 bases; unmatched bases: 5. The length of the CDR3 is 14 residues. In nucleotides, the CDR3 is TGTGCCAGCAGCTGGGGACAGCAAGACTATGGCTACACCTTC. Protein product: CASSWGQQDYGYTF.

This clone was observed a single time. The V gene is TRBV27, the J gene TRBJ1-5, with D perhaps TRBD1 (5 bases). The CDR3 length is 15 residues. The V end lost 5 bases, the J end lost 5 bases, and 16 bases lay between the germline ends. Looked up from germline, CDR1 is MNHEY and CDR2 is SMNVEV (reference sequence). The CDR3 region is CASSTLRGIHQPQHF. DNA of the CDR3: TGTGCCAGCAGTACTTTGCGGGGGATTCATCAGCCCCAGCATTTT.

The V call is TRBV19, the J call TRBJ1-4; 8 nucleotides agree with TRBD1. The germline gives CDR1 LNHDA, CDR2 SQIVND (reference sequence). This CDR3 comprises 15 residues. Germline trimming cut 6 bases from V and 0 bases from J; bases unmatched to any gene: 3. The CDR3 coding sequence is TGTGCCAGTAGGGGACAGGATGCAACTAATGAAAAACTGTTTTTT. Its protein is CASRGQDATNEKLFF.

This chain uses TRBV10-3 with TRBJ1-5; tentative D call: TRBD1 (6 bases). CDR1 and CDR2 from the germline V gene are ENHRY and SYGVKD. Deletions cut 6 bases from V and 7 bases from J, with 13 bases between. The CDR3 extends over 13 amino acids. CDR3 sequence: CAIRGALGQPQHF. CDR3 in DNA: TGTGCCATCAGGGGGGCCCTGGGGCAGCCCCAGCATTTT.

This rearrangement joins TRBV13 to TRBJ1-2; D ambiguous. The CDR3 sequence is 14 residues long. Trimming stripped 4 bases from V and 2 bases from J, with 11 bases between. CDR1 PRHDT and CDR2 FYEKMQ come from the germline V gene (reference sequence). CDR3 protein: CASSSSDGNYGYTF. CDR3 coding DNA: TGTGCCAGCAGCTCTTCCGACGGGAACTATGGCTACACCTTC.